This T cell receptor beta chain appears in the sequencing data of a study of cytomegalovirus exposure and HLA in healthy donors. Vbeta (60) and Jbeta (13) primers were used in the PCR. Generated by immunoSEQ multiplex PCR, the TCRdb table keeps only in-frame clones and is missing some. The data show about 140,000 clones, around 80% seen once. The receptor was derived from a man in his late teens or twenties in good health and CMV-seropositive. Sequencing was done on a sample of PBMCs.

This CDR3 reads CASAPRGAKNIQYF. The DNA for the CDR3 is TGTGCCAGCGCCCCGCGAGGGGCCAAAAACATTCAGTACTTC. This chain joins TRBV6-1 and TRBJ2-4, with D perhaps TRBD2 (5 bases). The CDR3 consists of 14 residues. CDR1 and CDR2 from the germline V gene are MNHNS and SASEGT. V gave up 8 bases and J gave up 1 base, with 12 bases separating them.